These T cell receptor beta chains were read from a single sample in a study of cytotoxic CD8 clonotypes in ibrutinib-treated CLL. Profiling relied on immunoSEQ multiplex PCR, and the TCRdb table lists in-frame clones only, not all of them. The data show tens of thousands of clones, with 50% to 70% seen just once and about a fifth held by the top ten. The starting material was PBMCs, obtained after 24 months of ibrutinib treatment. The source is a human donor with chronic lymphocytic leukemia. Both conserved end residues are part of each CDR3. A D gene is named only where the DNA matches it firmly. Not every row has a clone size; where given, it reads once, few, many or a size class.

TRBV28	.	.	TRBJ1-2	TGTGCCAGCAGATTGGCGTCCAGGCTCTATGGCTACACCTTC	CASRLASRLYGYTF
TRBV19	.	few	TRBJ2-1	TGTGCCAGTAACGCGGGGGCCTTTTACAATGAGCAGTTCTTC	CASNAGAFYNEQFF
TRBV28	.	few	TRBJ2-2	TGTGCCAGCAGTTCCTTGGGGGCCACCGGGGAGCTGTTTTTT	CASSSLGATGELFF
TRBV28	.	.	TRBJ2-1	TGTGCCAGCAGTTTGGATACAGGGTACAATGAGCAGTTCTTC	CASSLDTGYNEQFF
TRBV5-1	TRBD2	.	TRBJ2-1	TGCGCCAGCTCCAGCGGGGCCAGCTCCTACAATGAGCAGTTCTTC	CASSSGASSYNEQFF
TRBV6-6	.	.	TRBJ2-7	TGTGCCAGCAGTTCCTACCCTGGGAGCTACGAGCAGTACTTC	CASSSYPGSYEQYF
TRBV12-5	.	.	TRBJ2-1	TGTGCTAGTGGCCCCGGACCCCTCAATGAGCAGTTCTTC	CASGPGPLNEQFF
TRBV12-2	.	.	TRBJ2-3	TGTGCAAGTCGCTTAGGACTAGCGGGAGTAACTTCCACAGATACGCAGTATTTT	CASRLGLAGVTSTDTQYF
TRBV2	.	.	TRBJ2-2	TGTGCCAGCATGGACTACACCACCGGGGAGCTGTTTTTT	CASMDYTTGELFF
TRBV28	.	once	TRBJ2-1	TGTGCCAGCCACCGACAGGTTACGAATGAGCAGTTCTTC	CASHRQVTNEQFF
TRBV7-6	TRBD1	.	TRBJ1-2	TGTGCCAGCAGCTTGGGACAGGGGAACCACTATGGCTACACCTTC	CASSLGQGNHYGYTF
TRBV6-6	.	.	TRBJ2-7	TGTGCCAGCAGCTTCCTGACTAGTATCAACGAGCAGTACTTC	CASSFLTSINEQYF
TRBV2	.	.	TRBJ1-6	TGTGCCAGCAGGCCCTTGAGGGCCTCGAATTCACCCCTCCACTTT	CASRPLRASNSPLHF
TRBV5-1	.	.	TRBJ1-6	TGCGCCAGCAGCTTGGACAGTTATAATTCACCCCTCCACTTT	CASSLDSYNSPLHF
TRBV6-5	.	medium-sized	TRBJ1-1	TGTGCCAGCAGTTACTGGGGACAAATGAACACTGAAGCTTTCTTT	CASSYWGQMNTEAFF
TRBV5-4	.	.	TRBJ2-4	TGTGCCAGCAGCTTGGGGGGACCTCGGGTGGCCAAAAACATTCAGTACTTC	CASSLGGPRVAKNIQYF
TRBV5-1	.	.	TRBJ2-7	TGCGCCAGCAGCCCCCTAGTCGACGGGGAGAAGCAGTACTTC	CASSPLVDGEKQYF
TRBV1	.	.	TRBJ2-1	TGCACCAGCAGCGTGGGGGTCCGGCTAGCGGAATACAATGAGCAGTTCTTC	CTSSVGVRLAEYNEQFF
TRBV5-1	.	few	TRBJ1-1	TGCGCCAGCAGCTCCACTCAGAGAAACACTGAAGCTTTCTTT	CASSSTQRNTEAFF
TRBV6-5	.	.	TRBJ2-5	TGTGTCAACACATATGGGCGAGAGACCCAGTACTTC	CVNTYGRETQYF
TRBV5-1	.	.	TRBJ1-3	TGCGCCAGCAGCTTGGGTCTGTGGGCAACTGGAAACACCATATATTTT	CASSLGLWATGNTIYF
TRBV2	TRBD1	.	TRBJ1-2	TGTGCCAGCGGGACAGCTAACTATGGCTACACCTTC	CASGTANYGYTF
TRBV7-2	.	many	TRBJ1-2	TGTGCCAGCAGCTTAGCGCCGGACCCAATCTATGGCTACACCTTC	CASSLAPDPIYGYTF
TRBV21-1	.	.	TRBJ2-1	TGTGCCAGCAGCAAAGGCAGAACGGCCAATGAGCAGTTCTTC	CASSKGRTANEQFF